Following are 9 T cell receptor beta chains from one sample sequenced in a study of blood T cell repertoires in COVID-19. Clones were read by immunoSEQ multiplex PCR, and TCRdb kept only the in-frame ones, dropping some. The sample carries some 250,000 clones, about 88% recorded once. The sequenced material came from peripheral blood. Source of these receptors: a woman aged 40 to 50 who had recovered from COVID-19.

This clone was detected only a few times. The chain employs TRBV19 and TRBJ1-6; 7 bases line up with TRBD1. The CDR3 sequence is 17 residues long. Germline V gene data show CDR1 as LNHDA and CDR2 as SQIVND (reference sequence). V lost 1 base to trimming and J lost 3 bases; unmatched junction nucleotides: 6. CDR3 DNA: TGTGCCAGTAGTATAGGCACCGGGACAGTCTATAATTCACCCCTCCACTTT. It encodes CASSIGTGTVYNSPLHF.

The chain employs TRBV10-1 and TRBJ2-5; TRBD2 matches 10 bases. Trimming took 2 bases from V and 5 from J; bases not matched to a gene: 11. The CDR3 is 17 amino acids. CDR1 is WNHNN and CDR2 is SYGVQD in the germline V gene (reference sequence). CDR3 amino acids: CASSEPQREGRWETQYF. CDR3 nucleotide sequence: TGCGCCAGCAGTGAGCCCCAGCGGGAGGGCCGGTGGGAGACCCAGTACTTC.

The CDR3 reads CSAVGQGVLHF. CDR3 nucleotide sequence: TGCAGTGCTGTCGGTCAGGGGGTCCTCCACTTT. The chain links TRBV20-1 to TRBJ1-1; 7 nucleotides agree with TRBD1. Near its end, the DNA agrees better with TRBJ1-6, so the J call may be wrong. The CDR3 is 11 amino acids. The germline gives CDR1 DFQATT, CDR2 SNEGSKA (reference sequence).

The chain has TRBV23-1 and TRBJ2-3; D remains ambiguous. Being an ORF, TRBV23-1 has a function that is uncertain. Trimming cost V 7 bases and J 2 bases, with 13 bases left between them. This CDR3 spans 14 amino acids. CDR3 in amino acids: CASNPGGNTDTQYF. In nucleotides, the CDR3 is TGCGCCAGCAACCCGGGTGGCAACACAGATACGCAGTATTTT.

Concerning this clone itself: The junction departs from the called germline gene at one end, perhaps through a read error. The chain couples TRBV12-3 or TRBV12-4 to TRBJ2-3, with D possibly being TRBD2 (6 bases). This CDR3 contains 11 residues. The CDR3 loop is CASSSPGAPNF. Here the CDR3 DNA reads TGTGCCAGCAGTTCTCCGGGAGCCCCTAATTTT.

This chain uses TRBV5-6 with TRBJ1-2; TRBD1 agrees at 9 bases. The germline V gene has CDR1 SGHDT and CDR2 YYEEEE. The V gene end was trimmed by 2 bases and the J gene end by 0 bases; junction bases not matched to a gene: 2. CDR3 length: 15 residues. CDR3 loop: CASSFRDRANYGYTF. CDR3 bases: TGTGCCAGCAGCTTCCGGGACAGGGCTAACTATGGCTACACCTTC.

This clone was counted a single time. The rearrangement links TRBV19 to TRBJ2-1; weak D call: TRBD1 (6 bases). The CDR3 extends over 15 amino acids. V shed 3 bases and J shed 5 bases, with 14 bases lying between them. Germline CDR1 and CDR2: LNHDA and SQIVND (reference sequence). CDR3 coding DNA: TGTGCCAGTAGTATGGGCCAGGGGCTGGACAATGAGCAGTTCTTC. It translates to CASSMGQGLDNEQFF.

The chain couples TRBV4-1 to TRBJ2-7; D is perhaps TRBD1 (5 bases). The CDR3 has 14 amino acids. The germline V gene has CDR1 MGHRA and CDR2 YSYEKL. V lost 1 base, J lost 5 bases, and 12 bases lay in between. The CDR3 region has the DNA TGCGCCAGCAGCCAAGGGGGCAGGGTCCACGAGCAGTACTTC. It yields the protein CASSQGGRVHEQYF.

The V gene is TRBV7-2, the J gene TRBJ2-7, with TRBD2 matching 13 bases. This CDR3 region has 14 residues. Germline V gene lookup returns CDR1 SGHTA and CDR2 FQGNSA. Losses at the gene ends were 5 bases for V and 6 bases for J; bases not matched to a gene: 4. The chain's CDR3 is CASSRTSGSSEQYF. As DNA, the CDR3 is TGTGCCAGCAGCCGGACTAGCGGGAGTAGCGAGCAGTACTTC. The whole variable domain, remainder taken from reference TRBV7-2 and TRBJ2-7, is GAGVSQSPSNKVTEKGKDVELRCDPISGHTALYWYRQSLGQGLEFLIYFQGNSAPDKSGLPSDRFSAERTGGSVSTLTIQRTQQEDSAVYLCASSRTSGSSEQYFGPGTRLTVT.